This T cell receptor beta chain was recovered during a study of cytomegalovirus exposure and HLA in healthy donors. Sequencing was performed with immunoSEQ multiplex PCR; in TCRdb, only in-frame clones are kept and a portion is missing. The sample includes some 60,000 clones, about 96% of them seen just once. The TCR comes from a man aged 18 to 35 in good health and CMV-seronegative. Sequencing was done on a sample of PBMCs.

The CDR3 protein is CAKAGARFDEQFF. CDR3 in DNA: TGCGCTAAAGCGGGAGCGCGATTCGATGAGCAGTTCTTC. The V gene is TRBV23-1, the J gene TRBJ2-1; the match to TRBD2 covers 8 bases. TRBV23-1 has ORF status, its function being uncertain. The CDR3 is made up of 13 amino acids.